This TCR beta chain was found in a study of T-cell reconstitution after alpha-beta-depleted transplantation in children. Whole-study findings and limits: Several hundred rapidly expanded clones from non-depleted graft cells reportedly supplied alpha-beta T cells about two months post-transplant.

A library of TCRbeta sequences, prepared with unique molecular identifiers, was generated. MiXCR, applied by TCRdb to the PCR reads, yields one record per CDR3 protein. The sample has about 580,000 distinct CDR3 sequences, over 20% seen once. Germline-derived CDR1 and CDR2 are ENHRY and SYGVKD. The CDR3 sequence is 15 residues long. The ends lost 0 bases at V and 2 bases at J; junction bases unmatched: 3. There are a few counts of this clonotype. The antigen remains unidentified. The receptor was isolated from a boy under two years old with Wiskott-Aldrich syndrome, due to receive a stem cell transplant. The sequencing here drew on PBMCs, taken before TCRalphabeta/CD19-depleted stem cell transplant. The gene calls are TRBV10-3 and TRBJ2-7; 8 bases match TRBD2. The CDR3 spells CAISESGLVTYEQYF. The CDR3 coding sequence is TGTGCCATCAGTGAGTCGGGACTAGTAACCTACGAGCAGTACTTC.